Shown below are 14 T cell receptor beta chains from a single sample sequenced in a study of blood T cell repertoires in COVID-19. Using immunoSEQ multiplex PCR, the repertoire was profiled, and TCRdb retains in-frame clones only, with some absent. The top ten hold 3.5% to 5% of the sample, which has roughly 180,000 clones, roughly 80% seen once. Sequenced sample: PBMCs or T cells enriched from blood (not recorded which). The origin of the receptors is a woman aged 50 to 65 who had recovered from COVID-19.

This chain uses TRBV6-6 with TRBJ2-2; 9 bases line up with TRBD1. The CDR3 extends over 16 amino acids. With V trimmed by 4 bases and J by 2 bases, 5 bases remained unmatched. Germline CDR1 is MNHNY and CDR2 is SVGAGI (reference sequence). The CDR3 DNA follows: TGTGCCAGCAGTTTCCTACAGGGGGCCAACACCGGGGAGCTGTTTTTT. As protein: CASSFLQGANTGELFF.

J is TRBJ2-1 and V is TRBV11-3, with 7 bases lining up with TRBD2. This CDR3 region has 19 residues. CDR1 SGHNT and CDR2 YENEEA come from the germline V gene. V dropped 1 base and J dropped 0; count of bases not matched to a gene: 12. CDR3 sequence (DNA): TGTGCCAGCAGCTTAGGGTACGGGAGGCCCAGGAGCTCCTACAATGAGCAGTTCTTC. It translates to CASSLGYGRPRSSYNEQFF.

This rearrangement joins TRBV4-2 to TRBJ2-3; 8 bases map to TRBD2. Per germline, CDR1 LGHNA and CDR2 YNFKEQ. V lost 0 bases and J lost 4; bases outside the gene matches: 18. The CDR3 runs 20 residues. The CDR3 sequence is CASSQEARNRRLAGPDTQYF. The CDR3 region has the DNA TGTGCCAGCAGCCAAGAGGCTAGGAATCGAAGGCTAGCGGGCCCAGATACGCAGTATTTT.

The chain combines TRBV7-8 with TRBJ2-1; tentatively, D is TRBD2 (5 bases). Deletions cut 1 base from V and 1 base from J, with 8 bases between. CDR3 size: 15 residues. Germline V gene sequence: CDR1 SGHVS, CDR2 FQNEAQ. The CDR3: CASSLVRESYNEQFF. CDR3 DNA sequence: TGTGCCAGCAGCTTAGTTCGGGAATCCTACAATGAGCAGTTCTTC.

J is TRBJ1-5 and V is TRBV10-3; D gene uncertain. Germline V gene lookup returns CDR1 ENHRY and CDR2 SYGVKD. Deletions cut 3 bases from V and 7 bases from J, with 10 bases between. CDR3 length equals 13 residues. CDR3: CAISDRLQQPQHF. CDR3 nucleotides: TGTGCCATCAGTGACAGGCTTCAACAGCCCCAGCATTTT.

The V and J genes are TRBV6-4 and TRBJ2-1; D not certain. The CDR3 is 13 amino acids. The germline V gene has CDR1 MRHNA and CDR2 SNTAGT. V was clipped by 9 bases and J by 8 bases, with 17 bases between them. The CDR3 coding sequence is TGTGCCAGTGCACCTGGAGTGAGTTATGAGCAGTTCTTC. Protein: CASAPGVSYEQFF.

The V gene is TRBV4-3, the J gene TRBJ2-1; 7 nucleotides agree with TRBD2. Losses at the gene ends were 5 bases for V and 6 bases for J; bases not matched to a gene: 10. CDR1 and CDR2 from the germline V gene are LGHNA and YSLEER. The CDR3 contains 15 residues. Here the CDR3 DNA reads TGCGCCAGCAGCTGGGCCGGGACTACGGCCAATGAGCAGTTCTTC. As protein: CASSWAGTTANEQFF.

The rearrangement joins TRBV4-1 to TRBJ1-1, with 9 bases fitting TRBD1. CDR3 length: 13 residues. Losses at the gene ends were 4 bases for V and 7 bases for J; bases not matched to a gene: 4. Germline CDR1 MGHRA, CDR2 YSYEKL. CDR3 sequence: CASSPTGGIEAFF. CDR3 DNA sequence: TGCGCCAGCAGCCCCACAGGGGGCATTGAAGCTTTCTTT.

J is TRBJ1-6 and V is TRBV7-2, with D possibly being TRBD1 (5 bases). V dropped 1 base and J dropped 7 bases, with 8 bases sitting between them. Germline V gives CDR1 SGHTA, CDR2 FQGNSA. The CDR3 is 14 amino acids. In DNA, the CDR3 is TGTGCCAGCAGCTTAGTGGCAGGGAATTCACCCCTCCACTTT. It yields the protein CASSLVAGNSPLHF.

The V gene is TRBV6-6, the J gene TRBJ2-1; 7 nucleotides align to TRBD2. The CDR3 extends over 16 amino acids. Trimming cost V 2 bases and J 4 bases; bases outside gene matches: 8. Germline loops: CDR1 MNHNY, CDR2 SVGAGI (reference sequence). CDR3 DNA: TGTGCCAGCAGTTACCTACGGGACTACCCTTACAATGAGCAGTTCTTC. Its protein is CASSYLRDYPYNEQFF.

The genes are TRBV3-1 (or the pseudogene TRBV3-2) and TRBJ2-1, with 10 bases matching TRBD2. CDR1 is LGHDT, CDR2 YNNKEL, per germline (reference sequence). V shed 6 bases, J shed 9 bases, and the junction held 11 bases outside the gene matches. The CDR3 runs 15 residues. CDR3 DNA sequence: TGTGCCAGCAGTCCAAGTAGCGGGGGGTTGGGTGAGCAGTTCTTC. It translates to CASSPSSGGLGEQFF.

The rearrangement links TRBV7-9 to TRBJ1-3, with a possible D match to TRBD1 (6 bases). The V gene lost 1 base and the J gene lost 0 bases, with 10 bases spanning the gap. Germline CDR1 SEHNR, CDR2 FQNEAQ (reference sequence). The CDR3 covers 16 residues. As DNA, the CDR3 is TGTGCCAGCAGCTTAGGGACAGCCGTCTCTGGAAACACCATATATTTT. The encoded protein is CASSLGTAVSGNTIYF.

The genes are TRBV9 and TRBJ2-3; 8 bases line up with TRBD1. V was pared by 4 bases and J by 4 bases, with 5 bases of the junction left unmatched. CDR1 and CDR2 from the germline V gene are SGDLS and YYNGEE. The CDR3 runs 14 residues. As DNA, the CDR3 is TGTGCCAGCAGCCCCCGGACAGGGCCAGATACGCAGTATTTT. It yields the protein CASSPRTGPDTQYF.

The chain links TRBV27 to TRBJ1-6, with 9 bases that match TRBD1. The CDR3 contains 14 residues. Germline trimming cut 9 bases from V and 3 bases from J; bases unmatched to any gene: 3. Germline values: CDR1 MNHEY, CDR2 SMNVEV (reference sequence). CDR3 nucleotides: TGTGCCAGTACAGGGGGCCTCTATAATTCACCCCTCCACTTT. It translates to CASTGGLYNSPLHF.